This T cell receptor beta chain derives from a study of human T cells and chemical hapten exposure. The wider study: Patches with 0.01% DPC went on the upper back, and the tests were read at 6 days.

Germline CDR1 and CDR2: SNHLY and FYNNEI. The CDR3 loop spans 14 amino acids. V lost 6 bases, J lost 8 bases, and 17 bases lay in between. This clonotype occurred a few times. TCRdb itself ran the RACE reads through MiXCR, one entry per CDR3 protein. The data contain about 260,000 distinct CDR3 sequences, over 8% of them singletons. Time point meaning: pre-sensitization, week 0. Treatment: therapeutic diphenylcyclopropenone sensitization with weekly scalp DPC. The input for sequencing was whole blood, taken in connection with sensitization to the hapten diphenylcyclopropenone (DPC). This rearrangement joins TRBV2 to TRBJ2-4; TRBD1 is a possible D gene (6 bases). This clonotype originated in a woman aged 40 to 49 with alopecia areata. Some clones in this sample may be carry-over from other donors' samples. The CDR3 region is CASRKDRSSDIQYF. The CDR3 DNA sequence: TGTGCCAGCAGGAAAGACAGGTCCTCGGACATTCAGTACTTC.